Below, 5 T cell receptor beta chains from the same sample are listed, as sequenced in a study of OX40 agonist ivuxolimab in advanced cancers. The table came from immunoSEQ multiplex PCR; TCRdb's copy has only in-frame clones and leaves some out. The sample has some 2,000 clones, about 70% seen once. The material sequenced was CD4+ or CD8+ T cells sorted from blood, taken in a trial of the OX40 agonist ivuxolimab. The receptor set was obtained from an adult with an advanced solid tumor such as melanoma, head and neck, liver or kidney cancer.

This clone was picked up a small number of times. This rearrangement joins TRBV6-5 to TRBJ2-7; D not certain. This CDR3 is 13 amino acids long. Germline lookup yields CDR1 MNHEY and CDR2 SVGAGI. The ends were cut back, 0 bases at V and 5 bases at J, with 8 bases in the middle. The DNA for the CDR3 is TGTGCCAGCAGTTACTCGTTCCAAAACGAGCAGTACTTC. Protein product: CASSYSFQNEQYF.

The chain carries TRBV10-2 and TRBJ2-1; possibly TRBD2 for D (5 bases). Germline V gene data show CDR1 as WSHSY and CDR2 as SAAADI. Trimming shortened V by 4 bases and J by 6 bases, and 10 bases separated the two germline ends. This CDR3 is built from 13 residues. The CDR3 sequence: CASSGSSINEQFF. As DNA, the CDR3 is TGCGCCAGCAGTGGTTCTAGCATCAATGAGCAGTTCTTC.

The chain couples TRBV28 to TRBJ2-5; the D is unclear. Trimming shortened V by 5 bases and J by 0 bases, and 16 bases separated the two germline ends. CDR1 is MDHEN and CDR2 is SYDVKM in the germline V gene. CDR3 length: 16 residues. CDR3 sequence: CASSPEGATDQETQYF. The CDR3, as DNA: TGTGCCAGCAGTCCCGAAGGAGCCACCGACCAAGAGACCCAGTACTTC. The full variable domain, rest sourced from reference TRBV28 and TRBJ2-5, is DVKVTQSSRYLVKRTGEKVFLECVQDMDHENMFWYRQDPGLGLRLIYFSYDVKMKEKGDIPEGYSVSREKKERFSLILESASTNQTSMYLCASSPEGATDQETQYFGPGTRLLVL.

This chain uses TRBV4-1 with TRBJ2-2, with 10 bases matching TRBD1. V was clipped by 1 base and J by 3 bases; unmatched bases: 5. This CDR3 contains 17 residues. Per germline, CDR1 MGHRA and CDR2 YSYEKL. The CDR3 region has the DNA TGCGCCAGCAGCCAAGCTCCCGGGACAGGGGACACCGGGGAGCTGTTTTTT. It translates to CASSQAPGTGDTGELFF.

This clone was seen once. The rearrangement uses TRBV6-1 and TRBJ2-1; TRBD1 matches at 10 bases. V lost 7 bases and J lost 7; bases outside the gene matches: 7. This CDR3 is built from 14 residues. Germline CDR1 reads MNHNS; CDR2 reads SASEGT. The CDR3 is CASTGTGEWNEQFF. The CDR3 DNA follows: TGTGCCAGCACCGGGACAGGGGAGTGGAATGAGCAGTTCTTC.